The T cell receptor beta chain described here comes from a study of blood T cell repertoires in COVID-19. Profiled with immunoSEQ multiplex PCR; TCRdb holds only in-frame clones, not every one. Here the sample spans roughly 180,000 clones, roughly 79% being singletons. Germline lookup yields CDR1 SGHDN and CDR2 FVKESK. Trimming left V 5 bases short and J 7 bases short, with 17 bases between. CDR3 length: 15 amino acids. This receptor was identified in a woman aged 40 to 50 with COVID-19, enrolled during active disease. Sequences were obtained from peripheral blood. This sequence joins TRBV14 and TRBJ2-2; a weak D match, TRBD2 (5 bases). The CDR3: CASSEVPGNVGELFF. DNA of the CDR3: TGTGCCAGCAGCGAGGTTCCGGGAAACGTCGGGGAGCTGTTTTTT.